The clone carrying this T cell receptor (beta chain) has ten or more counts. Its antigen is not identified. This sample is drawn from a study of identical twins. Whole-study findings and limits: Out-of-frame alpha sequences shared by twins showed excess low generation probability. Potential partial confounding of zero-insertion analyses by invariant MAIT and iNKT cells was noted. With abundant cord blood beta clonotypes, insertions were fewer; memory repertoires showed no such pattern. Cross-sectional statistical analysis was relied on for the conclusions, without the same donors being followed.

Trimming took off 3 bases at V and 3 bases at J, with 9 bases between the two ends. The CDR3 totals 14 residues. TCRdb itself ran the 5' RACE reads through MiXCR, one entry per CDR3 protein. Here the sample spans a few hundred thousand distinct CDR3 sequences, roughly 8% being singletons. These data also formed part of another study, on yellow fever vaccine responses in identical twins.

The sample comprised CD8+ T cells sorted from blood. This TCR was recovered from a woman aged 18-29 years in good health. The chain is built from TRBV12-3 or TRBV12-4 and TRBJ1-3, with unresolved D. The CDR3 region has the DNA TGTGCCAGCAGTTTCCATCCAGGTGGAAACACCATATATTTT. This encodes CASSFHPGGNTIYF.